The present TCR beta chain was sequenced within a study of siplizumab effects on memory and regulatory T cells. The study, taken as a whole, reports: The study did not confirm that proliferating Tregs from siplizumab cultures were suppressive.

Details on this clone: Its cognate antigen is unknown.

V shed 0 bases and J 0 bases; nucleotides not matched to a gene: 6. Germline V gene sequence: CDR1 SGDLS, CDR2 YYNGEE. CDR3 length: 17 amino acids. The protocol was immunoSEQ multiplex PCR, while the TCRdb copy is restricted to in-frame clones and leaves out a portion. This table holds over 90,000 clones, 80% to 95% found once. The sequence was obtained from a human donor in good health. The chain joins TRBV9 to TRBJ2-7, with TRBD2 matching 10 bases. Sequenced material: CD4+ T cells sorted from blood. CDR3 sequence (DNA): TGTGCCAGCAGCGTAGGTCCTAGACTAGCGGGCTCCTACGAGCAGTACTTC. It specifies CASSVGPRLAGSYEQYF. The full variable domain, rest sourced from reference TRBV9 and TRBJ2-7, is DSGVTQTPKHLITATGQRVTLRCSPRSGDLSVYWYQQSLDQGLQFLIQYYNGEERAKGNILERFSAQQFPDLHSELNLSSLELGDSALYFCASSVGPRLAGSYEQYFGPGTRLTVT.